The clone carrying this TCR beta chain occurred a few times. Its cognate antigen is unknown. These data belong to a study of vaccination and CD4 T cells after COVID-19. Study background: The stimulus for the cells was overlapping spike peptides derived from SARS-CoV-2, HCoV-NL63, HCoV-OC43 and HCoV-229E.

Sequenced with the Oncomine TCR Beta short-read assay was DNA taken from cultured CD4+ T cells. It was cultured CD4+ T cells from which genomic DNA was extracted. TCRdb reprocessed the PCR reads with MiXCR, giving one entry per CDR3 protein. Of more than 15,000 distinct CDR3 sequences detected, around 40% appear once; the ten largest clones hold approximately 6%. The CDR3 is 16 residues long. CDR1 SGHNT and CDR2 YYREEE come from the germline V gene (reference sequence). V was clipped by 0 bases and J by 7 bases; unmatched bases: 3. Points from the study as a whole: Convalescent patients displayed a median 86.3% of reactive clones emerging only post-vaccination.

Stated treatment: roughly 10-day PBMC culture with coronavirus spike peptide pools or control peptides (ViraFEST assay). Before Alpha, Beta and Delta appeared in the US, convalescents tested positive (March–December 2020). The chain carries TRBV5-4 and TRBJ2-1; 14 bases match TRBD2. The specimen comprised CD4+ T cells from blood, cultured in vitro, sampled before SARS-CoV-2 vaccination. This sequence originates from a human donor who had recovered from COVID-19. The CDR3 spells CASSLAGLAGGNEQFF. The DNA for the CDR3 is TGTGCCAGCAGCTTGGCCGGACTAGCGGGAGGAAATGAGCAGTTCTTC.